The 19 T cell receptor beta chains below come from one sample, sequenced in a study of T cells in Graves' hyperthyroidism and ophthalmopathy. Regions amplified from RNA transcripts were the TCR beta CDR3 regions. The study used the HTBI primer set for a first-round RT-PCR of the TCR CDR3. MiXCR, applied by TCRdb to the multiplex PCR reads, yields one record per CDR3 protein. Of more than 300,000 distinct CDR3 sequences listed, about 18% are singletons. Sequencing was carried out using blood. Every receptor here comes from a woman aged 25 to 39 with Graves' hyperthyroidism that later progressed to Graves' ophthalmopathy.

The V and J genes are TRBV28 and TRBJ2-4; D gene ambiguous. The length of the CDR3 is 15 residues. In germline, CDR1 is MDHEN, CDR2 SYDVKM. Trimming removed 2 bases at V and 0 bases at J, with 8 bases between. CDR3 in amino acids: CASSLASIAKNIQYF. DNA for the CDR3: TGTGCCAGCAGTTTAGCAAGTATAGCCAAAAACATTCAGTACTTC.

Worth noting for this clonotype: With a much larger clone just one base away, this may be a read error. CDR3 DNA: TGTGCCAGCGGCGACGGTCTGGGACAGTCTGGAAACACCATATATTTT. Translation gives CASGDGLGQSGNTIYF. The rearrangement links TRBV11-1 to TRBJ1-3, with 7 bases fitting TRBD1. The CDR3 runs to 16 residues. V gave up 8 bases and J gave up 1 base; unmatched junction bases: 11. Germline V lookup: CDR1 SGHAT, CDR2 FQDESV (reference sequence).

For this clonotype: It is likely a read error, because the conserved phenylalanine at the end of the CDR3 is missing. The V call is TRBV7-8, the J call TRBJ2-1; D is unresolved. The V end lost 2 bases, the J end lost 3 bases, and 14 bases lay between the germline ends. Germline-derived CDR1 and CDR2 are SGHVS and FQNEAQ. This CDR3 is 16 amino acids long. CDR3 sequence: CASSLLAGVNYNEQFL. The CDR3 nucleotides read TGTGCCAGCAGCTTATTGGCTGGTGTTAACTACAATGAGCAGTTCCTC.

With regard to this clonotype: A read error may explain this, as a much larger clone is one base away. The chain uses TRBV20-1 and TRBJ2-1; D could derive from TRBD1 or TRBD2 (6 bases each). The germline V gene has CDR1 DFQATT and CDR2 SNEGSKA (reference sequence). V lost 3 bases and J lost 6, with 21 bases in between. CDR3 length: 16 amino acids. CDR3 coding DNA: TGCAGTGCTAGTAAGGCTATGGGGGGCCGTTTCAATGAGCAGTTCTTC. This encodes CSASKAMGGRFNEQFF.

In its sample, this clonotype was seen many times. The rearrangement links TRBV2 to TRBJ1-2; weak D call: TRBD1 (5 bases). The V gene's germline CDR1 is SNHLY and CDR2 FYNNEI. The CDR3 extends over 13 amino acids. Trimming left V 6 bases short and J 4 bases short, with 12 bases between. The CDR3 loop reads CASRKEGSYGYTF. The CDR3 DNA follows: TGTGCCAGCAGGAAGGAGGGGTCCTATGGCTACACCTTC.

This chain joins TRBV7-9 and TRBJ1-2; 8 positions match TRBD1. This CDR3 has 12 amino acids. Trimming removed 4 bases from V and 6 bases from J; junction bases left unmatched: 1. CDR1 is SEHNR, CDR2 FQNEAQ, per germline (reference sequence). The CDR3 nucleotides read TGTGCCAGCAGCTCACAGGGGGATGGCTACACCTTC. Encoded protein: CASSSQGDGYTF.

This clonotype came up many times. The rearrangement joins TRBV20-1 to TRBJ2-1; D uncertain. The CDR3 length is 14 residues. Trimming cost V 6 bases and J 0 bases, with 12 bases left between them. Germline V gene sequence: CDR1 DFQATT, CDR2 SNEGSKA (reference sequence). The CDR3 DNA is TGCAGTGCCCCTCGAGAGAGCTCCTACAATGAGCAGTTCTTC. It encodes CSAPRESSYNEQFF.

This clonotype was counted only a few times. The rearrangement joins TRBV6-1 to TRBJ1-6, with 10 nucleotides matching TRBD1. There are 15 residues in the CDR3. From germline, CDR1 is MNHNS and CDR2 SASEGT. Germline trimming cut 6 bases from V and 4 bases from J; bases unmatched to any gene: 3. The chain's CDR3 is CASRGQGNYNSPLHF. The CDR3 region has the DNA TGTGCCAGCAGGGGACAGGGGAATTATAATTCACCCCTCCACTTT.

This clonotype has ten or more counts. The V gene is TRBV28, the J gene TRBJ2-1, with D possibly being TRBD1 or TRBD2 (6 bases each). Germline V lookup: CDR1 MDHEN, CDR2 SYDVKM. The CDR3 is 15 amino acids. Trimming pared 6 bases from V and 2 bases from J, leaving 14 bases between. The CDR3 sequence: CASRQQGGAYNEQFF. The CDR3 coding sequence is TGTGCCAGCAGACAACAGGGAGGAGCCTACAATGAGCAGTTCTTC.

This clonotype was seen repeatedly, ten times or more. This chain links TRBV10-3 with TRBJ2-7, with no clear D. This CDR3 has 11 amino acids. Trimming shortened V by 4 bases and J by 5 bases, and 6 bases separated the two germline ends. Germline V lookup: CDR1 ENHRY, CDR2 SYGVKD. The CDR3 sequence is CAISGANEQYF. CDR3 bases: TGTGCCATCAGTGGGGCAAACGAGCAGTACTTC.

This clonotype showed up many times. The V gene is TRBV4-1, the J gene TRBJ2-7; 9 positions agree with TRBD1. Germline CDR1 is MGHRA and CDR2 is YSYEKL. The junction had 8 bases not matched to a gene; V was cut back by 2 bases and J by 3 bases. CDR3 length: 16 residues. DNA of the CDR3: TGCGCCAGCAGCCAATATCCGGACAGGGGCCTCTACGAGCAGTACTTC. Translating gives CASSQYPDRGLYEQYF.

This clonotype appeared many times. The CDR3 region has the DNA TGTGCCAGCAGTTTAGGGGGGGGGCGGGGGGAGCAAGAGACCCAGTACTTC. This sequence encodes CASSLGGGRGEQETQYF. V is TRBV12-3 or TRBV12-4 and J is TRBJ2-5; 8 bases fit TRBD2. Germline trimming cut 1 base from V and 2 bases from J; bases unmatched to any gene: 9. The CDR3 is 17 amino acids.

In this sample, this clonotype turned up many times. J is TRBJ2-7 and V is TRBV27, with unresolved D. With 0 bases removed from V and 1 base from J, the gap between germline ends came to 10 bases. This CDR3 is built from 15 residues. Germline CDR1 reads MNHEY; CDR2 reads SMNVEV (reference sequence). CDR3 bases: TGTGCCAGCAGTTTATCTGGTGGTTTTTCCTACGAGCAGTACTTC. This codes for CASSLSGGFSYEQYF.

There are many counts of this clonotype. V and J are TRBV7-9 and TRBJ2-7, with a tentative D call TRBD2 (5 bases). CDR1 SEHNR and CDR2 FQNEAQ come from the germline V gene (reference sequence). V lost 7 bases and J 1 base, leaving 11 bases between the germline ends. The CDR3 contains 13 residues. Written as DNA, the CDR3 is TGTGCCAGCATCGGGGAAACTTCCTACGAGCAGTACTTC. It is translated as CASIGETSYEQYF.

Comment on this clonotype: A much larger clone lies one base from this, so it may be a read error. The chain combines TRBV6-2 or TRBV6-3 with TRBJ2-3, with TRBD1 as a possible D gene (5 bases). The germline CDR1 and CDR2 sequences are MNHEY and SVGEGT. This CDR3 has 14 amino acids. The chain's CDR3 is CPSSKQAFTDTQYF. The CDR3 DNA reads TGTCCCAGCAGCAAACAGGCCTTCACAGATACGCAGTATTTT.

This clonotype appeared a few times. The rearrangement links TRBV15 to TRBJ2-7; 10 bases agree with TRBD1. The CDR3 contains 17 residues. Germline CDR1 reads LNHNV; CDR2 reads YYDKDF (reference sequence). The V segment lost 0 bases and the J segment 4 bases; nucleotides outside the gene matches: 9. CDR3 coding DNA: TGTGCCACCAGCAGAGAGATCTTGCGGGACAGGGGTTACGAGCAGTACTTC. Its protein product is CATSREILRDRGYEQYF.

This clonotype was detected ten times or more. The chain uses TRBV3-1 and TRBJ2-1; 7 nucleotides line up with TRBD2. Germline V gene data show CDR1 as LGHDT and CDR2 as YNNKEL (reference sequence). The CDR3 loop spans 17 amino acids. J gave up 4 bases and V 2 bases, and 11 bases lay outside the gene matches. This CDR3 is CASSQTSSGKAYNEQFF. CDR3 in DNA: TGTGCCAGCAGCCAAACCTCTAGCGGCAAAGCTTACAATGAGCAGTTCTTC.

In its sample, this clonotype was seen many times. V is TRBV11-2 and J is TRBJ2-7, with 8 bases fitting TRBD2. V trimming: 1 base; J trimming: 6 bases; junction bases outside the gene matches: 2. This CDR3 has 13 residues. In germline, CDR1 is SGHAT, CDR2 FQNNGV. The CDR3 spells CASSLVRGVEQYF. In nucleotides, the CDR3 is TGTGCCAGCAGCTTAGTGCGGGGGGTCGAGCAGTACTTC.

The V and J genes are TRBV5-1 and TRBJ1-6; D gene ambiguous. Between the trimmed V and J ends, which lost 0 bases and 7 bases, there was a span of 11 bases. CDR1 SGHRS and CDR2 YFSETQ come from the germline V gene. This CDR3 region has 15 residues. DNA of the CDR3: TGCGCCAGCAGCTTGGCTGGTCAGAAAAATTCACCCCTCCACTTT. It is translated as CASSLAGQKNSPLHF.